This T cell receptor (beta chain) is from a study of tumor-infiltrating lymphocytes in primary liver carcinoma. Study-level findings and limits: Only about 7.5-25% of top clones were detected in all five tumor regions.

The source material, 20-30 mg of unsorted bulk tissue, was used to co-extract RNA and DNA. Chronic HBV infection, which was untreated, was present in the patients. The sample holds one count of this clonotype. What it binds is not known. Compared with germline, one end of the junction differs, possibly owing to a read error. This CDR3 is built from 12 residues. Germline CDR1 ENHRY, CDR2 SYGVKD. The template, around 520 ng total RNA, yielded TCR beta cDNA made with a constant-region primer. Three nested multiplex PCR rounds of slightly modified ARM-PCR generated TCR beta libraries. TRBV1-TRBV30 forward and Cbeta reverse primers drove the first two roughly 10-cycle rounds. TCRdb used MiXCR to reprocess the multiplex PCR reads, holding one entry per CDR3 protein. The data show about 33,000 distinct CDR3 sequences, with 76% seen just once and 35% to 40% held by the top ten.

V gene TRBV10-3 combines with J gene TRBJ2-7; unclear D gene. Sequencing used liver tumor tissue from sampling region 5. The sample's subset: tumor region T5, tumor centre. This TCR was sampled from a man aged 35 to 55 with primary liver carcinoma and hepatitis B virus infection. CDR3 region: CAIYEAGQEHYF. For the CDR3, the DNA is TGTGCCATCTATGAAGCCGGGCAAGAGCACTACTTC.